Presented here are 6 T cell receptor beta chains from one specimen sequenced in a study of T-cell reconstitution after alpha-beta-depleted transplantation in children. Preparing the TCRbeta library involved the use of unique molecular identifiers. TCRdb ran MiXCR on the PCR reads and lists one entry per CDR3 protein. This sample has some 300,000 distinct CDR3 sequences; 10% occur once, and the top ten carry roughly 2.5%. The input for sequencing was PBMCs from the stem cell graft donor, taken from the stem cell graft. These receptor sequences come from a human donor who donated a stem cell graft to a child with acute lymphoblastic leukemia.

This clonotype was counted at least ten times. The chain uses TRBV27 and TRBJ2-1, with TRBD2 identical over 15 bases. With V trimmed by 7 bases and J by 9 bases, 4 bases remained unmatched. The germline V gene encodes CDR1 MNHEY and CDR2 SMNVEV (reference sequence). This CDR3 is 14 amino acids long. The CDR3 region is CASKGLAGGGEQFF. The CDR3 DNA reads as TGTGCCAGCAAGGGACTAGCGGGAGGCGGTGAGCAGTTCTTC.

The chain recombines TRBV7-3 with TRBJ2-1; D remains unclear. V was cut by 2 bases and J by 6 bases, with 11 bases left in between. Germline loops: CDR1 SGHTA, CDR2 FQGTGA. This CDR3 comprises 14 residues. The CDR3 spells CASSLGSVGNEQFF. CDR3 DNA sequence: TGTGCCAGCAGCTTAGGGTCAGTAGGCAATGAGCAGTTCTTC.

CDR3 in amino acids: CAIRETGDHEQYF. The CDR3 DNA reads as TGTGCCATCAGGGAGACAGGGGATCACGAGCAGTACTTC. The chain links TRBV10-3 to TRBJ2-7; 8 bases line up with TRBD1. With 6 bases clipped from V and 5 bases from J, the junction kept 6 bases outside the gene matches. The CDR3 sequence is 13 residues long. The germline gives CDR1 ENHRY, CDR2 SYGVKD.

This clonotype showed up just a few times. This chain's CDR3 is CASSVGQRETQYF. CDR3 DNA: TGTGCCAGCAGCGTTGGACAGAGGGAGACCCAGTACTTC. The rearrangement joins TRBV12-3 or TRBV12-4 to TRBJ2-5, with a tentative D call TRBD1 (6 bases). The CDR3 length is 13 residues. V dropped 6 bases and J dropped 5 bases, with 13 bases sitting between them.

The V gene is TRBV6-5, the J gene TRBJ2-1; D may be TRBD1 (6 bases). The CDR3 length is 15 residues. The germline gives CDR1 MNHEY, CDR2 SVGAGI. Trimming pared 3 bases from V and 0 bases from J, leaving 9 bases between. The CDR3: CASSYGTSSYNEQFF. The CDR3 coding sequence is TGTGCCAGCAGTTATGGGACAAGCTCCTACAATGAGCAGTTCTTC.

Turning to this clonotype: Sequence at one end of the junction differs from germline and may be a read error. The CDR3 is CSDDMQYF. The CDR3 DNA reads as TGCAGCGACGATATGCAGTATTTT. The genes are TRBV29-1 and TRBJ2-3; D not certain. The CDR3 has 8 residues. Germline-derived CDR1 and CDR2 are SQVTM and ANQGSEA.